The 23 T cell receptor beta chains below all came from one sample that was sequenced in a study of human T cells and chemical hapten exposure. The time point here: patch test 3, about 24 weeks after DPC sensitization. Sample treatment: therapeutic diphenylcyclopropenone sensitization with weekly scalp DPC. TCRdb reprocessed the RACE reads with MiXCR, giving one entry per CDR3 protein. This table has 27,000 or so distinct CDR3 sequences, over 4.5% appearing once. The sample was whole blood, taken in connection with sensitization to the hapten diphenylcyclopropenone (DPC). These receptors came from a man younger than 40 with alopecia areata. Some clones in this sample may be carry-over from other donors' samples.

By sample share, this clonotype is medium-sized. The chain carries TRBV29-1 and TRBJ2-1, with 7 bases fitting TRBD2. The CDR3 totals 14 residues. Germline CDR1 and CDR2: SQVTM and ANQGSEA. Losses at the gene ends were 3 bases for V and 6 bases for J; bases not matched to a gene: 8. As DNA, the CDR3 is TGCAGCGTTGATCTCCCAGCGGGGAGCAATGAGCAGTTCTTC. Its translation: CSVDLPAGSNEQFF.

This clonotype was found many times. V gene TRBV4-3 combines with J gene TRBJ2-3, with D uncertain. Germline CDR1 and CDR2: LGHNA and YSLEER. CDR3 length equals 16 residues. Trimming removed 0 bases at V and 0 bases at J, with 10 bases between. CDR3 amino acids: CASSQETASSTDTQYF. CDR3 nucleotides: TGCGCCAGCAGCCAAGAAACTGCTTCTAGCACAGATACGCAGTATTTT.

This clonotype was counted many times. The CDR3 sequence is CSVDRPVSTDTQYF. CDR3 bases: TGCAGCGTTGATCGGCCGGTGAGCACAGATACGCAGTATTTT. The rearrangement joins TRBV29-1 to TRBJ2-3, with D unclear. Deletions cut 3 bases from V and 0 bases from J, with 10 bases between. From germline, CDR1 is SQVTM and CDR2 ANQGSEA. The CDR3 consists of 14 residues.

This clonotype was observed at least ten times. The chain employs TRBV7-2 and TRBJ2-3, with TRBD2 matching 7 bases. This CDR3 has 15 amino acids. Losses at the gene ends were 6 bases for V and 5 bases for J; bases not matched to a gene: 11. Germline V gives CDR1 SGHTA, CDR2 FQGNSA. The chain's CDR3 is CASSPARGSLDTQYF. The CDR3 coding sequence is TGTGCCAGCAGTCCAGCGCGCGGGAGTCTAGATACGCAGTATTTT.

This clonotype has at least ten counts. The rearrangement joins TRBV29-1 to TRBJ1-3; D call uncertain. V lost 6 bases to trimming and J lost 0 bases, with 9 bases between them. The germline CDR1 and CDR2 sequences are SQVTM and ANQGSEA. The CDR3 length is 13 residues. The CDR3 DNA reads as TGCAGCGTGCAGAGTTCCTCTGGAAACACCATATATTTT. Its protein product is CSVQSSSGNTIYF.

Ten or more counts support this clonotype. This sequence joins TRBV27 and TRBJ2-3; D gene ambiguous. Trimming removed 2 bases at V and 5 bases at J, with 11 bases between. The V gene's germline CDR1 is MNHEY and CDR2 SMNVEV (reference sequence). The CDR3 is made up of 14 amino acids. CDR3 coding DNA: TGTGCCAGCAGTTTAGCTGGGGTTCAAGATACGCAGTATTTT. Its translation: CASSLAGVQDTQYF.

This clonotype was observed at least ten times. V is TRBV18 and J is TRBJ2-7, with 7 positions matching TRBD1. Germline trimming cut 2 bases from V and 4 bases from J; bases unmatched to any gene: 5. Germline V gene lookup returns CDR1 KGHSH and CDR2 LQKENI. This CDR3 region has 14 residues. CDR3 residues: CASSPSGGSYEQYF. DNA for the CDR3: TGTGCCAGCTCACCATCAGGGGGAAGTTACGAGCAGTACTTC.

The chain uses TRBV29-1 and TRBJ2-2; D uncertain. V was shortened by 4 bases and J by 8 bases, with 11 bases between the two germline ends. This CDR3 comprises 12 residues. Looked up from germline, CDR1 is SQVTM and CDR2 is ANQGSEA. This chain's CDR3 is CSVGILRGELFF. In DNA, the CDR3 is TGCAGCGTTGGGATTCTGAGGGGGGAGCTGTTTTTT.

This clonotype appeared many times. The chain recombines TRBV20-1 with TRBJ1-2; 8 bases align to TRBD1. V gave up 0 bases and J gave up 7 bases; unmatched junction bases: 10. Germline V gene lookup returns CDR1 DFQATT and CDR2 SNEGSKA (reference sequence). This CDR3 is 15 amino acids long. The DNA for the CDR3 is TGCAGTGCTAGAGACCGGACAGGGTGGGATTCTGGCTACACCTTC. It codes for CSARDRTGWDSGYTF.

The V gene is TRBV12-3 or TRBV12-4, the J gene TRBJ2-1; 9 bases are shared with TRBD2. The CDR3 covers 15 residues. J lost 6 bases, V lost 3 bases, and 6 bases had no gene match. The CDR3 loop reads CASSFGGGAGNEQFF. CDR3 sequence (DNA): TGTGCCAGCAGTTTCGGCGGGGGGGCTGGCAATGAGCAGTTCTTC.

This clonotype was seen many times. The gene calls are TRBV14 and TRBJ1-4, with D unresolved. Germline values: CDR1 SGHDN, CDR2 FVKESK. This CDR3 is built from 15 residues. Between the trimmed V and J ends, which lost 5 bases and 5 bases, there was a span of 15 bases. The CDR3 DNA is TGTGCCAGCAGCACCAGGACCGCCGCGAATGAAAAACTGTTTTTT. Its protein product is CASSTRTAANEKLFF.

This clonotype was found many times. The J gene is TRBJ1-1, the V gene TRBV11-2; D not certain. The CDR3 runs to 13 residues. Germline V CDR1 and CDR2: SGHAT, FQNNGV. V dropped 5 bases and J dropped 5 bases, with 12 bases sitting between them. In DNA form, the CDR3 reads TGTGCCAGCAGCCCCTCCCTGGGAACTGAAGCTTTCTTT. Its protein is CASSPSLGTEAFF.

This clonotype was counted at least ten times. This chain uses TRBV12-3 or TRBV12-4 with TRBJ1-1; TRBD1 agrees at 8 bases. CDR3 length equals 16 residues. V shed 5 bases, J shed 2 bases, and the junction held 10 bases outside the gene matches. The CDR3 nucleotides read TGTGCCAGCAGTATCGGAGACAGGGGAATTAACACTGAAGCTTTCTTT. Amino acid sequence: CASSIGDRGINTEAFF.

This clonotype has at least ten counts. The chain joins TRBV27 to TRBJ1-6; D remains unclear. CDR1 is MNHEY, CDR2 SMNVEV, per germline (reference sequence). The germline V and J ends were trimmed by 5 bases and 7 bases, with 15 bases remaining between them. The CDR3 extends over 15 amino acids. Here the CDR3 reads CASSRARSGNSPLHF. In nucleotides, the CDR3 is TGTGCCAGCAGTCGAGCGCGCAGTGGGAATTCACCCCTCCACTTT.

This clonotype has ten or more counts. The chain joins TRBV13 to TRBJ2-3; 7 bases align to TRBD2. After removal of 1 base from V and 3 bases from J, the junction contained 4 bases not matched to a gene. The CDR3 totals 15 residues. Germline values: CDR1 PRHDT, CDR2 FYEKMQ (reference sequence). The CDR3 reads CASSLDGTKTDTQYF. The CDR3 bases are TGTGCCAGCAGCTTAGATGGGACTAAGACAGATACGCAGTATTTT.

This clonotype was found many times. This chain links TRBV11-2 with TRBJ1-2; D may be TRBD1 (5 bases). The CDR3 contains 15 residues. The V gene's germline CDR1 is SGHAT and CDR2 FQNNGV. Trimming shortened V by 5 bases and J by 6 bases, and 19 bases separated the two germline ends. CDR3 in amino acids: CASSHPTGPGHGYTF. The CDR3 DNA is TGTGCCAGCAGCCATCCGACCGGGCCAGGGCATGGCTACACCTTC. The full variable domain, in which reference TRBV11-2 and TRBJ1-2 provide the parts outside the CDR3, is EAGVAQSPRYKIIEKRQSVAFWCNPISGHATLYWYQQILGQGPKLLIQFQNNGVVDDSQLPKDRFSAERLKGVDSTLKIQPAKLEDSAVYLCASSHPTGPGHGYTFGSGTRLTVV.

Ten or more counts support this clonotype. The CDR3 does not close with the conserved phenylalanine or tryptophan, likely indicating a read error. Because the CDR3's place on the DNA is in doubt, the DNA is left out and the CDR3 is given as listed by TCRdb. This chain links TRBV6-2 or TRBV6-3 with TRBJ1-1; the table calls TRBD1, which could not be checked here. The CDR3 has 19 residues if both end residues are counted. From germline, CDR1 is MNHEY and CDR2 SVGEGT. CDR3 loop: CASSYSTGPLGNTEAFFGQ.

Many counts were recorded for this clonotype. This chain joins TRBV4-3 and TRBJ1-6, with a possible D match to TRBD1 (6 bases). V gave up 3 bases and J gave up 5 bases, with 14 bases separating them. The CDR3 covers 16 residues. The V gene's germline CDR1 is LGHNA and CDR2 YSLEER. The CDR3 bases are TGCGCCAGCAGCCAGGTTAACAGGGCTAATAATTCACCCCTCCACTTT. As protein: CASSQVNRANNSPLHF.

This clonotype was seen many times. The V call is TRBV7-2, the J call TRBJ2-3; D is unresolved. V lost 1 base and J lost 4, with 12 bases in between. From germline, CDR1 is SGHTA and CDR2 FQGNSA. The CDR3 sequence is 15 residues long. The CDR3 loop reads CASSLEGPRPDTQYF. The CDR3 DNA reads TGTGCCAGCAGCTTAGAGGGTCCACGCCCAGATACGCAGTATTTT.

This clonotype was seen repeatedly, ten times or more. The V and J genes are TRBV12-3 or TRBV12-4 and TRBJ1-4, with TRBD1 matching 9 bases. The J segment lost 8 bases and the V segment lost 3 bases, leaving 10 bases of the junction unmatched. This CDR3 region has 16 residues. In DNA, the CDR3 is TGTGCCAGCAGTTTCTCACCGGGACAGGGAGCCGAAAAACTGTTTTTT. This sequence encodes CASSFSPGQGAEKLFF.

The chain has TRBV4-3 and TRBJ2-6, with D maybe TRBD1 (6 bases). CDR1 LGHNA and CDR2 YSLEER come from the germline V gene. This CDR3 is 19 amino acids long. Trimming stripped 0 bases from V and 4 bases from J, with 19 bases between. The CDR3: CASSQDWDTSSHGANVLTF. The CDR3 nucleotides read TGCGCCAGCAGCCAAGACTGGGACACTTCGTCCCACGGGGCCAACGTCCTGACTTTC.

This clonotype was counted many times. The junction does not match germline at one end; this may be a read error. V is TRBV7-2 and J is TRBJ1-6; D uncertain. Germline V gene sequence: CDR1 SGHTA, CDR2 FQGNSA. The CDR3 extends over 13 amino acids. CDR3 amino acids: CASSIGYDSPLHF. CDR3 bases: TGTGCCAGCAGCATCGGCTATGATTCACCCCTCCACTTT.

CDR3 nucleotides: TGTGCCAGCAGCTTAGGGGATTGGACTAGCGGCAGTGAGCAGTTCTTC. As protein: CASSLGDWTSGSEQFF. The rearrangement joins TRBV13 to TRBJ2-1; TRBD2 matches at 10 bases. With V trimmed by 0 bases and J by 9 bases, 8 bases remained unmatched. This CDR3 spans 16 amino acids. The germline V gene encodes CDR1 PRHDT and CDR2 FYEKMQ (reference sequence).